This T cell receptor beta chain originates from a study of response to subunit inactivated influenza vaccine. This clonotype was counted between two and nine times. This CDR3 has 17 residues. V lost 2 bases and J lost 4; bases outside the gene matches: 9. CDR1 and CDR2 from the germline V gene are SGHRS and YFSETQ. TCRdb used MiXCR to reprocess the RT-PCR reads, holding one entry per CDR3 protein. Of around 570,000 distinct CDR3 sequences in the sample, about 10% are singletons; the top ten hold 11%. The same sample was also used in a study of T cells expressing NK-cell markers. That source reports: In generating TCR beta cDNA, 5'RACE template switching with UMIs was used. About 1.0-8% of CD8+ T cells in over five donors belonged to dominant NKG2C+ clonotypes.

The chain links TRBV5-1 to TRBJ2-1, with 10 bases aligning to TRBD2. The receptor was isolated from a man aged 50 to 59 who received an inactivated influenza vaccine. The sample here was PBMCs from blood, taken on the day of vaccination. The CDR3 region has the DNA TGCGCCAGCAGCTTAATATTAAGCGGGGGGGCATACAATGAGCAGTTCTTC. This translates into CASSLILSGGAYNEQFF.